The clone carrying this T cell receptor (beta chain) appeared a few times. These data originate in a study of blood T cell repertoires in COVID-19. Turning to the study itself: COVID-19 samples from acute and convalescent phases originated in the United States, Italy and Spain. T cells, B-cell-depleted T cells, or PBMCs supplied cDNA or gDNA.

The CDR3 length is 14 residues. Between the trimmed V and J ends, which lost 2 bases and 1 base, there was a span of 8 bases. The V gene's germline CDR1 is SGHRS and CDR2 YFSETQ. In the study's own analysis: Estimates of nucleated cell counts were drawn from the amplification of reference gene primers. The protocol was immunoSEQ multiplex PCR, while the TCRdb copy is restricted to in-frame clones and leaves out a portion. The V and J calls and the clone size are those of that table, but D and trimming were determined from the DNA. The data show about 240,000 clones, 75% to 90% seen once. The rearrangement uses TRBV5-1 and TRBJ2-3, with a tentative D call TRBD2 (7 bases). Sequenced: peripheral blood. This clonotype was sampled from a woman aged 25 to 45 who had recovered from COVID-19. CDR3 residues: CASSLGGGTDTQYF. The CDR3 DNA reads TGCGCCAGCAGCTTAGGGGGGGGCACAGATACGCAGTATTTT.